Listed here is a single T cell receptor beta chain. The antigen is not known. Tregs were sorted as CD4+CD25+CD127-/low cells. Full-length variable regions came from constant-region reverse primers plus semi-nested Nested Universal Primer A PCR. Using its own MiXCR run on the 5' RACE reads, TCRdb lists one record per CDR3 protein. The sample comprises about 57,000 distinct CDR3 sequences, about 25% of which are singletons, and roughly 2.1% rests with the top ten. The study, taken as a whole, reports: Tumor-infiltrating Treg TCR alpha and beta sequences overlapped most with tumor naive CD4+ T cells, then blood naive. Whole repertoires were not studied in the larger cohort, only one V-J beta rearrangement.

The CDR3 covers 13 residues. The V end lost 8 bases, the J end lost 6 bases, and 15 bases lay between the germline ends. Germline-derived CDR1 and CDR2 are SEHNR and FQNEAQ (reference sequence). The sample taken for sequencing was tumor-infiltrating Tregs sorted from the breast tumor. V gene TRBV7-9 combines with J gene TRBJ2-3; the D gene is possibly TRBD2 (6 bases). This receptor was taken from a female donor with breast cancer. The CDR3 region has the DNA TGTGCCAGCGGTATAGCGGCATTGGATACGCAGTATTTT. It is translated as CASGIAALDTQYF.